A selection of T cell receptor beta chains follows, all from one sample in a study of blood T cell repertoires in COVID-19. Data came from immunoSEQ multiplex PCR; TCRdb stores just in-frame clones and leaves some out. The sample lists fewer than 350,000 clones; around nine tenths were seen once. Sequenced: peripheral blood. The receptors were gathered from a woman in her 70s with COVID-19, enrolled during active disease. CDR3s include the opening cysteine and the closing phenylalanine or tryptophan. The D gene is left open where the match is weak. Where a row states a size, it is once, few, many or the class of an expanded clone; other rows omit it.

TRBJ1-6,NA,TRBV15,TRBD1,TGTGCCACCAGCAGAAACCGACCGGGACAGTACTCCTATAATTCACCCCTCCACTTT,CATSRNRPGQYSYNSPLHF
TRBJ1-6,NA,TRBV3-1/TRBV3-2,NA,TGTGCCAGCAGCCTCGTACCCCGGGGGGGACCTAATTCACCCCTCCACTTT,CASSLVPRGGPNSPLHF
TRBJ1-2,NA,TRBV5-1,NA,TGCGCCAGCAGCGGGGAGGGACAATCGGAAGGCTACACCTTC,CASSGEGQSEGYTF
TRBJ2-5,NA,TRBV2,TRBD2,TGTGCCAGCAAACGACTAGCGGGGGAAGAGACCCAGTACTTC,CASKRLAGEETQYF
TRBJ1-2,NA,TRBV2,NA,TGTGCCAGCAGTAATCGACAGGCCGGCTATGGCTACACCTTC,CASSNRQAGYGYTF
TRBJ1-2,NA,TRBV6-2/TRBV6-3,TRBD1,TGTGCCAGCAGTTCGGACAGGGGTAGGCTTGGCTACACCTTC,CASSSDRGRLGYTF
TRBJ2-7,NA,TRBV19,NA,TGTGCCAGTAGTACAAACAGGGTCCCCCCACAGGGGCAGTACTTC,CASSTNRVPPQGQYF
TRBJ2-1,NA,TRBV29-1,NA,TGCAGCGTTGAAGATGGGAGTAGCTCCTACAATGAGCAGTTCTTC,CSVEDGSSSYNEQFF
TRBJ1-2,NA,TRBV7-9,TRBD1,TGTGCCAGCAGCTTAGCGGACAGGGGGCGCGGCTACACCTTC,CASSLADRGRGYTF
TRBJ1-1,NA,TRBV5-1,NA,TGCGCCAGCAGCTTTCAGGCAGGGGTATTGAACACTGAAGCTTTCTTT,CASSFQAGVLNTEAFF
TRBJ2-2,NA,TRBV19,NA,TGTGCCAGTTGGCCGGGACAGAACACCGGGGAGCTGTTTTTT,CASWPGQNTGELFF
TRBJ2-2,few,TRBV5-1,TRBD2,TGCGCCAGCAGCTTGGAAGCGGGGAGGAACACCGGGGAGCTGTTTTTT,CASSLEAGRNTGELFF
TRBJ1-1,NA,TRBV27,TRBD1,TGTGCCAGCAGTTTAATGGCAGGGGGCCCAGCTTTCTTT,CASSLMAGGPAFF
TRBJ2-7,NA,TRBV18,NA,TGTGCCAGCTCACCAAAGGGGTACGAGCAGTACTTC,CASSPKGYEQYF
TRBJ2-7,NA,TRBV19,NA,TGTGCCAGTAGTATCAAACAATCCTCCCCCTACGAGCAGTACTTC,CASSIKQSSPYEQYF